Sequencing of this T cell receptor (beta chain) was carried out in a study of somatic mutations in cytotoxic T cells in rheumatoid arthritis. Repertoires were generated with immunoSEQ multiplex PCR, while TCRdb's copy carries only in-frame clones and drops some. The top ten hold around 28% of the sample, which has 6,500 to 7,500 clones, 80% to 90% seen once. Trimming stripped 5 bases from V and 6 bases from J, with 17 bases between. The CDR3 is 14 amino acids. CDR1 is SGHNT and CDR2 is YENEEA in the germline V gene. Whole-study results and caveats: CD8+ T-cell clonality did not differ significantly between rheumatoid arthritis patients and age-matched healthy controls.

Comments on this clone: Its antigen remains unidentified.

This sequence originates from a woman in her seventies with rheumatoid arthritis. Sequencing input: CD8+ T cells sorted from blood. The chain links TRBV11-3 to TRBJ2-7; TRBD1 is a possible D gene (6 bases). CDR3 region: CASSPHPTGREQYF. The CDR3 nucleotides are TGTGCCAGCAGCCCCCACCCGACAGGTCGCGAGCAGTACTTC.